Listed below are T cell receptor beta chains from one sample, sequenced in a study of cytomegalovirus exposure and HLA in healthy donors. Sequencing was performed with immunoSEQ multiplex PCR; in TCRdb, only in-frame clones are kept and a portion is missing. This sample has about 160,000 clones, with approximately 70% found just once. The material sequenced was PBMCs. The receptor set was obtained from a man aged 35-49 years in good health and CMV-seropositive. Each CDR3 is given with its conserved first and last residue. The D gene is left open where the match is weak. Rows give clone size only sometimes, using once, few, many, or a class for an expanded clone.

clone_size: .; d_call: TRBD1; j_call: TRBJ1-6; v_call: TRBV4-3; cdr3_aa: CASSQAQGDNSPLHF; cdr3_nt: TGCGCCAGCAGCCAGGCACAGGGGGACAATTCACCCCTCCACTTT
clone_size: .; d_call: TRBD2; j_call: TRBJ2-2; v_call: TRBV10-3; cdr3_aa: CAIRTSGGGTGELFF; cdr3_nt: TGTGCCATCAGAACGAGCGGGGGGGGAACCGGGGAGCTGTTTTTT
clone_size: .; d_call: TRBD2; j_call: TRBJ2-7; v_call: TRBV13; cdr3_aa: CASSARLALDYEQYF; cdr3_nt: TGTGCCAGCAGCGCACGACTAGCGCTCGACTACGAGCAGTACTTC
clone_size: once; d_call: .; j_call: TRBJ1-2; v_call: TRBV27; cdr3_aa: CASRGGEEGYTF; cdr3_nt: TGTGCCAGCAGGGGGGGGGAGGAGGGCTACACCTTC
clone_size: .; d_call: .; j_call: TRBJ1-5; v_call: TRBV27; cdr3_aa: CASSLYTYQPQHF; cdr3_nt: TGTGCCAGCAGTTTATACACCTATCAGCCCCAGCATTTT
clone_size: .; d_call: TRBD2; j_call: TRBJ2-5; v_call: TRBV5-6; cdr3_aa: CASSGDAGGTQYF; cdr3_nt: TGTGCCAGCAGTGGCGACGCGGGGGGGACCCAGTACTTC
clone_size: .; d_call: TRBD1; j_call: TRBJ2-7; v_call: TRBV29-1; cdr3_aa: CSVSGGPYEQYF; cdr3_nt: TGCAGCGTTTCAGGGGGCCCCTACGAGCAGTACTTC
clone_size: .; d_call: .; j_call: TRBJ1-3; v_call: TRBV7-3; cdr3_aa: CASSAIEGNTIYF; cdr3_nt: TGTGCCAGCAGCGCCATAGAAGGAAACACCATATATTTT
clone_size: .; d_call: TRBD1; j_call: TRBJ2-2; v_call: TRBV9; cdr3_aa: CASVTGSTGELFF; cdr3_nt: TGTGCCAGTGTGACAGGGTCCACCGGGGAGCTGTTTTTT
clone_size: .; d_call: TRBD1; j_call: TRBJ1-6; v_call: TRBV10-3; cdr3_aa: CAISSTGVMDSPLHF; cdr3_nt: TGTGCCATCAGTTCGACAGGGGTAATGGATTCACCCCTCCACTTT
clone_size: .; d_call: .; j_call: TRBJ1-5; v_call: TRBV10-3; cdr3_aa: CAISGPNQPQHF; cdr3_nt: TGTGCCATCAGTGGGCCCAATCAGCCCCAGCATTTT
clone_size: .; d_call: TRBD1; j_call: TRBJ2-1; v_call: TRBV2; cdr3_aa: CASSGTGLRNEQFF; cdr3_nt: TGTGCCAGCAGCGGGACAGGGCTTCGCAATGAGCAGTTCTTC
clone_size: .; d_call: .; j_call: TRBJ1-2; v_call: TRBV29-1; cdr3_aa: CSALQGYGYTF; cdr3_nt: TGCAGCGCCCTGCAGGGGTACGGCTACACCTTC
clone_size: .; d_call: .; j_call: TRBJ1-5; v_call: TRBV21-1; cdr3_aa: CASSKDPLSDSYSNQPQHF; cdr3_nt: TGTGCCAGCAGCAAAGATCCTCTTTCTGACTCTTATAGCAATCAGCCCCAGCATTTT
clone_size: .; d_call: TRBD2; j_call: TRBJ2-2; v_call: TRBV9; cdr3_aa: CASSYGGAAGELFF; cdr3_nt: TGTGCCAGCAGCTACGGGGGGGCCGCCGGGGAGCTGTTTTTT
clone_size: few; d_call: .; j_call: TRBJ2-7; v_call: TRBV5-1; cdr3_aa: CASSLTRDRTRYEQYF; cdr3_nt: TGCGCCAGCAGCTTGACCAGGGATCGGACCCGCTACGAGCAGTACTTC
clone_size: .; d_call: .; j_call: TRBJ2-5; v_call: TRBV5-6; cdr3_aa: CASSLGWGEEETQYF; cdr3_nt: TGTGCCAGCAGCTTGGGTTGGGGAGAGGAAGAGACCCAGTACTTC
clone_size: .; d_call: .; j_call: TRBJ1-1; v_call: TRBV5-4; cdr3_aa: CASSLAGGTMNTEAFF; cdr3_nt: TGTGCCAGCAGCTTGGCCGGGGGGACAATGAACACTGAAGCTTTCTTT
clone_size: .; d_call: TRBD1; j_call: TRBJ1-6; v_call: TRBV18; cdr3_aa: CASSPPPGQPSSYNSPLHF; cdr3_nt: TGTGCCAGCTCACCGCCGCCGGGACAGCCGAGCTCCTATAATTCACCCCTCCACTTT
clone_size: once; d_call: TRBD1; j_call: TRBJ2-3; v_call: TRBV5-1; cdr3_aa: CASSSQTGGARIGDTQYF; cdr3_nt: TGCGCCAGCAGCTCCCAAACAGGGGGCGCCCGTATAGGGGATACGCAGTATTTT
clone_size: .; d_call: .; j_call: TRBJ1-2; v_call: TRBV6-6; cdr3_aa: CASSYEWGDYGYTF; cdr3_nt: TGTGCCAGCAGTTACGAGTGGGGCGATTATGGCTACACCTTC
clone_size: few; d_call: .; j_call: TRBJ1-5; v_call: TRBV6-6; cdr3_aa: CASSYRSWGDQPQHF; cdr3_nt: TGTGCCAGCAGTTACCGTAGCTGGGGGGATCAGCCCCAGCATTTT
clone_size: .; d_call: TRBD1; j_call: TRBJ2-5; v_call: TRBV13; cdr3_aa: CASSYRGLSAETQYF; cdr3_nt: TGTGCCAGCAGCTACAGGGGGCTATCAGCAGAGACCCAGTACTTC
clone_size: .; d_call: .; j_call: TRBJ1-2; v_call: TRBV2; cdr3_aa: CASSRRGSYTF; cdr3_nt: TGTGCCAGCAGTCGAAGGGGAAGTTACACCTTC
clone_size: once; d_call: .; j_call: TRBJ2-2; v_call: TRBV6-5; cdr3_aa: CASRRAGELFF; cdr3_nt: TGTGCCAGCAGGAGGGCCGGGGAGCTGTTTTTT
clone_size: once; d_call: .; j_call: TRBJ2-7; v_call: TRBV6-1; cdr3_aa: CASSDGQGYEQYF; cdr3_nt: TGTGCCAGCAGTGACGGCCAGGGATACGAGCAGTACTTC
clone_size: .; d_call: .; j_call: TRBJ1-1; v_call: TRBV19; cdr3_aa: CASRMDRNTEAFF; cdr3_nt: TGTGCCAGTAGGATGGACAGGAACACTGAAGCTTTCTTT
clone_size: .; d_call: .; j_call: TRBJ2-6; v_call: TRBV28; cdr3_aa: CASSFQTGANVLTF; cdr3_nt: TGTGCCAGCAGTTTTCAGACTGGGGCCAACGTCCTGACTTTC
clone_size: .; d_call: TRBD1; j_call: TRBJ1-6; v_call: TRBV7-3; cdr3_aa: CASSLDRDNSPLHF; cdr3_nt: TGTGCCAGCAGTCTGGACAGGGATAATTCACCCCTCCACTTT
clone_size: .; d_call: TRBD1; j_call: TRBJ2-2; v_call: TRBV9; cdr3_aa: CASSLGQGAYTGELFF; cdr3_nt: TGTGCCAGCAGCCTGGGACAGGGTGCGTACACCGGGGAGCTGTTTTTT
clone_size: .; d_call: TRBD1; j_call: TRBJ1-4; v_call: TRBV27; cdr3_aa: CASSFRQGGEKLFF; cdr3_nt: TGTGCCAGCAGTTTTCGACAGGGCGGTGAGAAACTGTTTTTT
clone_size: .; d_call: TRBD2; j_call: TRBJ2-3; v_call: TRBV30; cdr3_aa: CAWNTLAGADTQYF; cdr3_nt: TGTGCCTGGAATACGCTAGCGGGGGCAGATACGCAGTATTTT
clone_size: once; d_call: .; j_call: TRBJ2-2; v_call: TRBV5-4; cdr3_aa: CASSPGYTGGLFF; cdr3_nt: TGTGCCAGCAGCCCCGGGTACACCGGGGGGCTGTTTTTT
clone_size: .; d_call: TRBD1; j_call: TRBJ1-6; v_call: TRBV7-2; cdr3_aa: CASSDRGANSPLHF; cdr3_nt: TGTGCCAGCAGCGACAGGGGCGCGAATTCACCCCTCCACTTT
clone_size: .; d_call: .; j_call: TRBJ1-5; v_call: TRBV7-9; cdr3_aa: CASSQGGRNQPQHF; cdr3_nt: TGTGCCAGCAGCCAGGGAGGGAGGAACCAGCCCCAGCATTTT
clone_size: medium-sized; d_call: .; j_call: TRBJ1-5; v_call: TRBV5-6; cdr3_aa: CASTSGGGSNRPQHF; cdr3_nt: TGTGCCAGCACCTCCGGAGGTGGTTCGAATCGGCCCCAGCATTTT
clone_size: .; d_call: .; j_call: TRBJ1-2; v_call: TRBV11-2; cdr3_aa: CASTNQGNYGYTF; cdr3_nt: TGTGCCAGCACCAATCAGGGCAACTATGGCTACACCTTC
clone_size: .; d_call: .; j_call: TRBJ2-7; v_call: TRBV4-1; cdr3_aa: CASSPEHVSYEQYF; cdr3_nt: TGCGCCAGCAGCCCTGAACATGTCAGCTACGAGCAGTACTTC
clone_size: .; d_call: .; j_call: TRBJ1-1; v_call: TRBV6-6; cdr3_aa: CASSYVGGLTTEAFF; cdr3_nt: TGTGCCAGCAGTTACGTAGGCGGGCTGACCACTGAAGCTTTCTTT
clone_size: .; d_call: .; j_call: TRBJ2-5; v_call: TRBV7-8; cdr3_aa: CASSLWAYQETQYF; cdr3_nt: TGTGCCAGCAGCTTATGGGCGTACCAAGAGACCCAGTACTTC
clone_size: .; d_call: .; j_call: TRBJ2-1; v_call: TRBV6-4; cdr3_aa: CASSDEGGYNEQFF; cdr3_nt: TGTGCCAGCAGTGACGAGGGGGGGTACAATGAGCAGTTCTTC
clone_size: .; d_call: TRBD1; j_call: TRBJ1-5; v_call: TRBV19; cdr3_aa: CASSMWDRGTLRGNQPQHF; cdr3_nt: TGTGCCAGTAGTATGTGGGACAGGGGCACCCTTAGGGGCAATCAGCCCCAGCATTTT
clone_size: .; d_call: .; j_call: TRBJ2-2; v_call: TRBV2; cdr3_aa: CASSEEGRNTGELFF; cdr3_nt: TGTGCCAGCAGTGAAGAGGGGCGGAACACCGGGGAGCTGTTTTTT
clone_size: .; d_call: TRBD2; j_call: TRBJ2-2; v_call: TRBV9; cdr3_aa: CASSVEARLAGGRVNTGELFF; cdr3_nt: TGTGCCAGCAGCGTAGAGGCTCGACTAGCGGGGGGCCGGGTGAACACCGGGGAGCTGTTTTTT
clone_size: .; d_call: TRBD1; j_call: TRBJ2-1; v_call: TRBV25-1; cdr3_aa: CASSEYPGGPYNEQFF; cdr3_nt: TGTGCCAGCAGTGAATACCCAGGGGGCCCCTACAATGAGCAGTTCTTC
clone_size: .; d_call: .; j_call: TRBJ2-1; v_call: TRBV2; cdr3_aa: CASSVDGLREQFF; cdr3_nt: TGTGCCAGCAGTGTGGACGGACTCCGGGAGCAGTTCTTC
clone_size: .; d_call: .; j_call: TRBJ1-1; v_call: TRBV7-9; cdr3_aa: CASSLDEGRTIF; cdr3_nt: TGTGCCAGCAGCTTAGATGAGGGTCGGACGATCTTT
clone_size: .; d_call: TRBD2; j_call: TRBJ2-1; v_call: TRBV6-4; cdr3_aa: CASSRSGTSGVCAYNEQFF; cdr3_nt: TGTGCCAGCAGCCGCTCCGGGACTAGTGGTGTCTGTGCCTACAATGAGCAGTTCTTC
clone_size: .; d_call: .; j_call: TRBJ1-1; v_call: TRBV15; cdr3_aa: CATSRENRNTEAFF; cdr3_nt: TGTGCCACCAGCAGAGAGAACAGGAACACTGAAGCTTTCTTT
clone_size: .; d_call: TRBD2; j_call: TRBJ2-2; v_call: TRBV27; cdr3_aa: CASTGRGGRTGELFF; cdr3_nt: TGTGCCAGCACCGGGCGGGGGGGCCGGACCGGGGAGCTGTTTTTT
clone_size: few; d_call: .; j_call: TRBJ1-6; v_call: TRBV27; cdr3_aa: CASSLRVWSDSPLHF; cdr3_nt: TGTGCCAGCAGTTTGAGGGTCTGGTCGGATTCACCCCTCCACTTT
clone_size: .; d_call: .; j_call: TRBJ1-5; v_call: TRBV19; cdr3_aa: CASSPQAQPQHF; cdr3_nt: TGTGCCAGTAGTCCCCAGGCGCAGCCCCAGCATTTT
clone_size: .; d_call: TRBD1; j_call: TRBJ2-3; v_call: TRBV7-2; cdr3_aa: CASSLVGQGSDTQYF; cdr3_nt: TGTGCCAGCAGCTTAGTGGGACAGGGATCAGATACGCAGTATTTT
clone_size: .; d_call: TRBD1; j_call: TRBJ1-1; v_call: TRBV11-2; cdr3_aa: CASRKQGADYTEAFF; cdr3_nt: TGTGCCAGCAGGAAGCAGGGGGCGGATTACACTGAAGCTTTCTTT